This T cell receptor beta chain was recovered during a study of T cell responses to AZD1222 COVID-19 vaccine. Study-wide results and limits: Spike-spanning, vaccine-associated CD4 TCRs were dominant at 160-218 and 743-854. Spike-specific TCR depth and breadth grew after two AZD1222 doses. Clonal diversity may have been underestimated in mostly white British donors.

For this clone: Its antigen is unknown.

The method was immunoSEQ multiplex PCR; TCRdb's version includes in-frame clones alone and lacks a portion of them. Of about 120,000 clones in the sample, roughly nine tenths were seen once. CDR1 and CDR2 (germline): SNHLY, FYNNEI. The ends were cut back, 6 bases at V and 6 bases at J, with 12 bases in the middle. CDR3 length: 13 amino acids. The input for sequencing was peripheral blood, taken 28 days after the second AZD1222 dose. The TCR was taken from an adult who received the AZD1222 COVID-19 vaccine. The chain joins TRBV2 to TRBJ1-5; D is possibly TRBD1 (6 bases). As DNA, the CDR3 is TGTGCCAGCAGGGGAACAGGGAGTCAGCCCCAGCATTTT. This sequence encodes CASRGTGSQPQHF.